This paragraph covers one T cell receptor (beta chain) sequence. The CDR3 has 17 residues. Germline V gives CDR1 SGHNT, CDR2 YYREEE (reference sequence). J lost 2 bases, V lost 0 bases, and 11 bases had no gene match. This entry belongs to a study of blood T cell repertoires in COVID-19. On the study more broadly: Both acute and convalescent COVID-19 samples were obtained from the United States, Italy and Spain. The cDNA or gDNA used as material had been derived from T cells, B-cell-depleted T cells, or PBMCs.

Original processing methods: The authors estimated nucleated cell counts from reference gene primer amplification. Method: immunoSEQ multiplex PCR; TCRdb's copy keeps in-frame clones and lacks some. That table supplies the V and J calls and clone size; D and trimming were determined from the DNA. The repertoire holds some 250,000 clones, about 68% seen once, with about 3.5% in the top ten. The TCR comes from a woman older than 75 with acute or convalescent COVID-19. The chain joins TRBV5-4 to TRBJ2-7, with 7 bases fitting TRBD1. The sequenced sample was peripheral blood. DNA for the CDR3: TGTGCCAGCAGCTTGGGGGGAATCAGGGGACAGACCTACGAGCAGTACTTC. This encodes CASSLGGIRGQTYEQYF.